This T cell receptor beta chain was sequenced in a study of cytomegalovirus exposure and HLA in healthy donors. Study-wide results and caveats: Later analysis suggested links between common viral pathogens and several top significant clusters.

There are 14 residues in the CDR3. Germline CDR1 is SNHLY and CDR2 is FYNNEI. V shed 7 bases and J 7 bases; nucleotides not matched to a gene: 3. This clone was counted only a few times. The antigen remains unidentified. PCR amplification relied on 60 Vbeta primers (plus 13 Jbeta primers). TCRdb's copy holds only in-frame clones and misses some; the assay was immunoSEQ multiplex PCR. Here the sample spans 82,000 or so clones, 10% being singletons. This chain links TRBV2 with TRBJ2-1; TRBD2 matches 14 bases. This TCR was sampled from a man between 60 and 75 years old in good health and CMV-seropositive. The source material was PBMCs. Written as DNA, the CDR3 is TGTGCCAGCATGCGGACTAGCGGGGGGAATGAGCAGTTCTTC. It encodes CASMRTSGGNEQFF.